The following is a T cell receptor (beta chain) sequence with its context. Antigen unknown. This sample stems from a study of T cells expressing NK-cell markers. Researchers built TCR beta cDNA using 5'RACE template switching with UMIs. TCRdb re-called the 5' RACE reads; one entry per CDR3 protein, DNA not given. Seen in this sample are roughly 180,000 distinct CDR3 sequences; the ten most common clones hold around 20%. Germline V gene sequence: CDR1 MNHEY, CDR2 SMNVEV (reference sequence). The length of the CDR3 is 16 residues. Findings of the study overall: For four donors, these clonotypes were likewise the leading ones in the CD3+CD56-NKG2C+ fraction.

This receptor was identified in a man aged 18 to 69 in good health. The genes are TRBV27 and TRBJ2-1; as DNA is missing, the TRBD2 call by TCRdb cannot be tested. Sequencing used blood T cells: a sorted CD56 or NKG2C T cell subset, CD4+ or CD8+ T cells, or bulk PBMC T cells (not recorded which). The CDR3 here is CASSFLLSGGRNEQFF.